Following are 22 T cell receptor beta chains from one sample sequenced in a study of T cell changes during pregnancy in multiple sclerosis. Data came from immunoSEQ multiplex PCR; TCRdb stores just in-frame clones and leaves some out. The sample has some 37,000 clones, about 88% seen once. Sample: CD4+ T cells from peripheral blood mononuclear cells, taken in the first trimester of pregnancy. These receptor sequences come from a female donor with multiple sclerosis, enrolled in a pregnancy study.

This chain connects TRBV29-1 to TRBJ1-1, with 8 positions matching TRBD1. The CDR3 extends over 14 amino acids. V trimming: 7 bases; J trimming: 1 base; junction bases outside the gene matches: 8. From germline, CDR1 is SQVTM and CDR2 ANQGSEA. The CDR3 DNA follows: TGCAGCGGTGGCTTGACAGGGGAGAACACTGAAGCTTTCTTT. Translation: CSGGLTGENTEAFF.

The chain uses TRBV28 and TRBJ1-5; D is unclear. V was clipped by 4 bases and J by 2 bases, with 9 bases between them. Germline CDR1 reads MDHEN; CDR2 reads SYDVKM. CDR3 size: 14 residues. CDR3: CASSSPEGNQPQHF. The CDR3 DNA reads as TGTGCCAGCAGTTCCCCGGAGGGCAATCAGCCCCAGCATTTT.

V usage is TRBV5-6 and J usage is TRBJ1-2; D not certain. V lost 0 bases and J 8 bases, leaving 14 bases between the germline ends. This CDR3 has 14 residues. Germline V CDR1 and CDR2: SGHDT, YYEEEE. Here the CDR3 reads CASSLAGITGGYTF. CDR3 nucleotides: TGTGCCAGCAGCTTGGCCGGGATCACCGGAGGCTACACCTTC.

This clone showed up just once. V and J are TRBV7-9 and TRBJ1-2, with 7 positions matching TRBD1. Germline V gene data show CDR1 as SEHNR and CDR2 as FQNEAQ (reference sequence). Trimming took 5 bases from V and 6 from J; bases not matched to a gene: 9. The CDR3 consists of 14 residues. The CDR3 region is CASSPFTGVDGYTF. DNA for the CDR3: TGTGCCAGCAGCCCATTTACAGGGGTCGATGGCTACACCTTC.

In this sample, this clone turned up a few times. In nucleotides, the CDR3 is TGTGCCAGCAGCTTGGGGGCGGCGGGACGGCCCCAGCATTTT. It is translated as CASSLGAAGRPQHF. The chain joins TRBV5-6 to TRBJ1-5, with D possibly matching TRBD1 (5 bases). V was cut by 0 bases and J by 9 bases, with 13 bases left in between. Germline V gene data show CDR1 as SGHDT and CDR2 as YYEEEE. The CDR3 runs 14 residues.

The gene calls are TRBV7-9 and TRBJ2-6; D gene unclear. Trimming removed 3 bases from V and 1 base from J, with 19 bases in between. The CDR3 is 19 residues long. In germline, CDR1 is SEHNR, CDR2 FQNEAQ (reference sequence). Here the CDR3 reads CASSFFQANRKSGANVLTF. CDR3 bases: TGTGCCAGCAGCTTTTTCCAGGCAAATAGAAAATCTGGGGCCAACGTCCTGACTTTC.

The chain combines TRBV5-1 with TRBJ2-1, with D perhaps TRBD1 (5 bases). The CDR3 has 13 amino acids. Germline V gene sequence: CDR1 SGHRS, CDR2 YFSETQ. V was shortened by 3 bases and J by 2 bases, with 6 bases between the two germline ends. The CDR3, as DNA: TGCGCCAGCAGCTCAGGGCCCTACAATGAGCAGTTCTTC. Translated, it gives CASSSGPYNEQFF.

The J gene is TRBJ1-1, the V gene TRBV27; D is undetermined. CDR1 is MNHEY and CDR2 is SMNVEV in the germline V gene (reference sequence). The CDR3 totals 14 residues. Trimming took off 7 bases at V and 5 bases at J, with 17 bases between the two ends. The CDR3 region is CASIFPGFLTEAFF. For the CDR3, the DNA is TGTGCCAGCATCTTTCCAGGCTTCTTGACTGAAGCTTTCTTT.

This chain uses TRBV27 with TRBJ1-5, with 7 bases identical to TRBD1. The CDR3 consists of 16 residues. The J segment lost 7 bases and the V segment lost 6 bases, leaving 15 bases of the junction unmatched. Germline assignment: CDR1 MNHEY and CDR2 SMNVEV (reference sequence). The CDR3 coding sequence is TGTGCCAGCAGCCCATATGGGGACAGCGGCTACCAGCCCCAGCATTTT. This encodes CASSPYGDSGYQPQHF.

This CDR3 is CASSQDHRRLAGGDTQYF. CDR3 bases: TGTGCCAGCAGCCAAGATCATCGAAGACTAGCGGGAGGAGATACGCAGTATTTT. The V gene is TRBV4-2, the J gene TRBJ2-3; 13 nucleotides agree with TRBD2. The CDR3 is 18 amino acids. With V trimmed by 0 bases and J by 5 bases, 8 bases remained unmatched. From germline, CDR1 is LGHNA and CDR2 YNFKEQ.

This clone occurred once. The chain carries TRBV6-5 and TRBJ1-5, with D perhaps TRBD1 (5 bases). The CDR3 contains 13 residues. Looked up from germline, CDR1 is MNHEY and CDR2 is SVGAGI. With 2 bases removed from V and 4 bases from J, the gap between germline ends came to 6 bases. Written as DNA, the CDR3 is TGTGCCAGCAGTTACGCAGGGAATCAGCCCCAGCATTTT. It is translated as CASSYAGNQPQHF.

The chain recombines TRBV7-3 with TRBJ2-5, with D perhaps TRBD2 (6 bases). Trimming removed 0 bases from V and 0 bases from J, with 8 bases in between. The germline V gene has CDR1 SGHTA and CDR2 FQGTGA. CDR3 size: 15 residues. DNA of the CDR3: TGTGCCAGCAGCTTAACTAGCGGTTACCAAGAGACCCAGTACTTC. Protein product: CASSLTSGYQETQYF.

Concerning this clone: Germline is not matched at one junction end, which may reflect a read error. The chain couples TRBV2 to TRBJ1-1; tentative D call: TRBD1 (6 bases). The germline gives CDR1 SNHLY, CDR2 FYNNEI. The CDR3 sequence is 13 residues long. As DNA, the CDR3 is TGTGCCAGCAGGGGGGCAGGGGTCAGGGTTCTTAGATTT. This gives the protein CASRGAGVRVLRF.

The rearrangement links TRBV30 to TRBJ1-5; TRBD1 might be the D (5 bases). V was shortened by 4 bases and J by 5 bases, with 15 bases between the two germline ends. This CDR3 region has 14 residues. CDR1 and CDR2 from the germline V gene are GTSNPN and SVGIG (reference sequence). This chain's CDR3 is CAWKGSGKDQPQHF. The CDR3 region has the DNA TGTGCCTGGAAGGGCTCAGGGAAGGATCAGCCCCAGCATTTT.

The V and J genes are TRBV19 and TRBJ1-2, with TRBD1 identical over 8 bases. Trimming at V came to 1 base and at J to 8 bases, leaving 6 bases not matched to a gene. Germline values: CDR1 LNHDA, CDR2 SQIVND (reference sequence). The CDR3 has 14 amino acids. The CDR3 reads CASSIARTGSGYTF. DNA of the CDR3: TGTGCCAGTAGTATAGCCCGGACAGGGAGCGGCTACACCTTC.

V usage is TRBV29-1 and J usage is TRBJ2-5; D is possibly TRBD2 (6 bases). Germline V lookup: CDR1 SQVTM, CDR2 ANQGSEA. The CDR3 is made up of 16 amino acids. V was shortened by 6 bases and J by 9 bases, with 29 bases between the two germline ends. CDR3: CSVEGTRIGEREAQYF. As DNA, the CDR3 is TGCAGCGTCGAGGGGACTCGGATCGGAGAAAGAGAAGCCCAGTACTTC.

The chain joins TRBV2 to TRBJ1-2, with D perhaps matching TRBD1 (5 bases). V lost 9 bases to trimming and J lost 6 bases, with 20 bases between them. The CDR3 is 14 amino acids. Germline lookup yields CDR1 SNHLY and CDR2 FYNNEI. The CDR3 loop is CASVARIGGNGYTF. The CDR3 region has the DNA TGTGCCAGTGTGGCACGGATCGGGGGTAATGGCTACACCTTC.

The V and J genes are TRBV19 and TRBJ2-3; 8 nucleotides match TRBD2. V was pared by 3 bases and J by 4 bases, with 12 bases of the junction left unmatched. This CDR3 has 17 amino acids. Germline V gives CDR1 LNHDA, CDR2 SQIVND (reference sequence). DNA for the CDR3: TGTGCCAGTAGTATTAGAACTAGCGGACCTGGGGCAGATACGCAGTATTTT. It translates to CASSIRTSGPGADTQYF.

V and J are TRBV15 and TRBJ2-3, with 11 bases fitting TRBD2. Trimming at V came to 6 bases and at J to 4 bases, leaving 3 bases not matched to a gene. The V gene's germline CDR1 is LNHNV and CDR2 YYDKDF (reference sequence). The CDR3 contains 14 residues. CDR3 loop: CATSSGGAADTQYF. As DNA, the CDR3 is TGTGCCACCAGTAGCGGGGGGGCCGCAGATACGCAGTATTTT.

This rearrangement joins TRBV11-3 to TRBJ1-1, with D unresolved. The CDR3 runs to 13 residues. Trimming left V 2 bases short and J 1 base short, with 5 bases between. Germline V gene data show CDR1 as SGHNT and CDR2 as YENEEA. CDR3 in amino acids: CASSLKRNTEAFF. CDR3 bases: TGTGCCAGCAGCTTAAAGAGGAACACTGAAGCTTTCTTT.

The CDR3 nucleotides are TGTGCCAGCAGTTCTTTCTCGGGAGCCAAAAACATTCAGTACTTC. It is translated as CASSSFSGAKNIQYF. This chain links TRBV28 with TRBJ2-4; D is ambiguous. The CDR3 extends over 15 amino acids. Trimming left V 4 bases short and J 0 bases short, with 10 bases between. From germline, CDR1 is MDHEN and CDR2 SYDVKM. Full variable domain (remainder filled in from reference TRBV28 and TRBJ2-4): DVKVTQSSRYLVKRTGEKVFLECVQDMDHENMFWYRQDPGLGLRLIYFSYDVKMKEKGDIPEGYSVSREKKERFSLILESASTNQTSMYLCASSSFSGAKNIQYFGAGTRLSVL.

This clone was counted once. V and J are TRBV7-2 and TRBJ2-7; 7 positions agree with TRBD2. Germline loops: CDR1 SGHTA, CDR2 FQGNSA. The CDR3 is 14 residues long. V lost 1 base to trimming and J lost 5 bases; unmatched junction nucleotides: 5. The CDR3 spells CASSLGGSRDEQYF. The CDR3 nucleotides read TGTGCCAGCAGCTTAGGCGGGAGTAGAGACGAGCAGTACTTC.